This section outlines one TCR beta chain sequence together with its context. The antigen is unknown. This CDR3 has 13 residues. Germline values: CDR1 ENHRY, CDR2 SYGVKD. The V end lost 0 bases, the J end lost 7 bases, and 10 bases lay between the germline ends. Assay: immunoSEQ multiplex PCR; the TCRdb copy retains only in-frame clones and omits some. The repertoire holds 2,500,000 or so clones, just under 95% seen once, with 0.37% in the top ten. This sample is part of a study of shared clonotypes between healthy human individuals. Study-wide background: The study used three CD4 naive, three CD4 memory, two CD8 naive and one CD8 memory plate per donor. Study-wide results and caveats: Researchers sampled blood only, noting tissue repertoires likely differ. Generation probabilities of non-shared clonotypes were lower (relative to those shared by all four donors).

This sequence joins TRBV10-3 and TRBJ2-7; D ambiguous. The sample taken for sequencing was naive CD4+ T cells from PBMCs. Subset reported: CD45RA+ positively selected. The origin of this receptor is a man between 18 and 29 years old in good health. Some clones in this sample may be carry-over from other donors' samples. The CDR3 loop is CAISESYRPEQYF. CDR3 nucleotide sequence: TGTGCCATCAGTGAGTCGTACCGCCCGGAGCAGTACTTC.